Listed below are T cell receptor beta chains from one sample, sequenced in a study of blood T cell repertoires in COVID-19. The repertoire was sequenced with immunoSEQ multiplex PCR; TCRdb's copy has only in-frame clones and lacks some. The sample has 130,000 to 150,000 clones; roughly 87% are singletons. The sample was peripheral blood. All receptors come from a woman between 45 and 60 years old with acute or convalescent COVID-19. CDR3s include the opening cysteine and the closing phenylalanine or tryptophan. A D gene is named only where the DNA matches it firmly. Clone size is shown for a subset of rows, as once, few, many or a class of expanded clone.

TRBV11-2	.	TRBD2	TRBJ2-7	CASSLVWLEREGGEQYF	TGTGCCAGCAGCTTAGTCTGGCTCGAGCGGGAGGGGGGAGAGCAGTACTTC
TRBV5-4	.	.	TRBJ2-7	CASSLEPVSYEQYF	TGTGCCAGCAGCTTGGAACCGGTCTCCTACGAGCAGTACTTC
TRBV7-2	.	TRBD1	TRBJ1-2	CASSLRQGGYGYTF	TGTGCCAGCAGCTTGAGACAGGGCGGCTATGGCTACACCTTC
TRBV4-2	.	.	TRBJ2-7	CASRLGAEQYF	TGTGCCAGCAGACTAGGTGCCGAGCAGTACTTC
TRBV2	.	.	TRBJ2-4	CASSSDFLAKNIQYF	TGTGCCAGCAGTTCGGACTTCTTAGCCAAAAACATTCAGTACTTC
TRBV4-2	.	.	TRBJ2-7	CASSQDRRRGYEQYF	TGTGCCAGCAGCCAAGACCGGCGGAGGGGATACGAGCAGTACTTC
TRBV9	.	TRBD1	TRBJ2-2	CASSAHEQGFKELFF	TGTGCCAGCAGCGCTCATGAACAGGGGTTCAAGGAGCTGTTTTTT
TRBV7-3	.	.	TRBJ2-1	CASSLNPGGTYNEQFF	TGTGCCAGCAGCTTAAATCCCGGGGGTACCTACAATGAGCAGTTCTTC
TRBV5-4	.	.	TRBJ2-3	CASNSLGAGTDTQYF	TGTGCCAGCAACTCGCTGGGGGCCGGCACAGATACGCAGTATTTT
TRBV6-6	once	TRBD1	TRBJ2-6	CASSPPGQGARGANVLTF	TGTGCCAGCAGTCCACCGGGACAGGGGGCGCGCGGGGCCAACGTCCTGACTTTC
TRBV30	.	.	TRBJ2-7	CAWSTGQGPEQYF	TGTGCCTGGAGTACTGGGCAGGGTCCCGAGCAGTACTTC
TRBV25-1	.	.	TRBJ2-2	CASTGRSTGELFF	TGTGCCAGCACAGGGCGCAGCACCGGGGAGCTGTTTTTT
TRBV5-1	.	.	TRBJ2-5	CASTLEVRQETQYF	TGCGCCAGCACCCTGGAGGTTAGGCAAGAGACCCAGTACTTC
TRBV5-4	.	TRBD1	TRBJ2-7	CASSYGQGSSYEQYF	TGTGCCAGCAGCTACGGACAGGGGAGCTCCTACGAGCAGTACTTC
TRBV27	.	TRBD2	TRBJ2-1	CASSLGLAGGNEQFF	TGTGCCAGCAGTTTAGGCCTAGCGGGGGGAAATGAGCAGTTCTTC
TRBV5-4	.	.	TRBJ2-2	CASSSYSLSLTGELFF	TGTGCCAGCAGCTCCTACTCCTTAAGCCTCACCGGGGAGCTGTTTTTT